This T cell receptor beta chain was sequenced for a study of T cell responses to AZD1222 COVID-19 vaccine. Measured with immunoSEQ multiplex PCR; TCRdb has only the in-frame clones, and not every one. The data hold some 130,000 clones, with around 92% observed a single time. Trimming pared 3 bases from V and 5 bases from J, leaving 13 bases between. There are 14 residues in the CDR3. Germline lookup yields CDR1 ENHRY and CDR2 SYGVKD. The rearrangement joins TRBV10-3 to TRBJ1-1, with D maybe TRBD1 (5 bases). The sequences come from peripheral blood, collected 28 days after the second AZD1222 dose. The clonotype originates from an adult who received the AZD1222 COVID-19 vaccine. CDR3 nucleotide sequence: TGTGCCATCAGTGACCGGGACGCCTGGACTGAAGCTTTCTTT. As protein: CAISDRDAWTEAFF.